This is a list of T cell receptor beta chains from one sample in a study of T cell responses to AZD1222 COVID-19 vaccine. Clones were read by immunoSEQ multiplex PCR, and TCRdb kept only the in-frame ones, dropping some. Here the sample spans tens of thousands of clones, just over 90% being singletons. This sample comprised peripheral blood, obtained on day 0 of AZD1222 vaccination. These receptors were taken from an adult in good health. The CDR3 runs from the conserved cysteine through the conserved F or W. Each record gives: D gene, V gene, J gene, clone size, CDR3 protein, CDR3 DNA. D genes are given only for firm matches. The size field is filled for only some rows; it gives once, few, many or a size class.

>TRBD1|TRBV5-1|TRBJ2-2|NA
CASSDGTGGTGELFF
TGCGCCAGCAGTGATGGGACAGGGGGCACCGGGGAGCTGTTTTTT
>NA|TRBV28|TRBJ1-2|NA
CASSLEGPRDFYTF
TGTGCCAGCAGTTTAGAGGGACCGCGGGACTTCTACACCTTC
>NA|TRBV6-2/TRBV6-3|TRBJ2-7|once
CASSYSASQTYEQYF
TGTGCCAGCAGTTATTCGGCCTCCCAAACCTACGAGCAGTACTTC
>TRBD1|TRBV6-4|TRBJ1-2|once
CASTPEPGQRYGYTF
TGTGCCAGCACCCCGGAACCGGGACAGCGCTATGGCTACACCTTC
>NA|TRBV6-5|TRBJ2-7|NA
CASTGEYSYEQYF
TGTGCCAGCACTGGGGAGTACTCCTACGAGCAGTACTTC
>NA|TRBV7-9|TRBJ1-5|NA
CASSLGTASNQPQHF
TGTGCCAGCAGCTTAGGGACAGCTAGCAATCAGCCCCAGCATTTT
>NA|TRBV2|TRBJ1-1|NA
CASSAEGQMNTEAFF
TGTGCCAGCAGTGCGGAGGGACAAATGAACACTGAAGCTTTCTTT
>TRBD2|TRBV3-1/TRBV3-2|TRBJ2-5|NA
CASSFSSGSQETQYF
TGTGCCAGCAGTTTTAGTAGCGGGAGTCAAGAGACCCAGTACTTC
>TRBD1|TRBV5-8|TRBJ1-2|once
CASSFRTGGTYGYTF
TGTGCCAGCAGCTTTCGTACAGGGGGAACCTATGGCTACACCTTC
>TRBD1|TRBV9|TRBJ1-1|NA
CASSVTGGTEAFF
TGTGCCAGCAGCGTGACAGGGGGCACTGAAGCTTTCTTT
>TRBD2|TRBV20-1|TRBJ2-5|few
CSASLGLAQETQYF
TGCAGTGCTAGTTTGGGACTAGCACAGGAGACCCAGTACTTC
>TRBD1|TRBV28|TRBJ1-2|NA
CASSLPLPGQGGGYTF
TGTGCCAGCAGTTTGCCTCTTCCGGGACAGGGGGGCGGCTACACCTTC
>NA|TRBV7-2|TRBJ2-2|NA
CASSLFGSSGELFF
TGTGCCAGCAGCTTATTCGGATCCAGCGGGGAGCTGTTTTTT
>TRBD2|TRBV6-4|TRBJ2-2|NA
CASSAQAGGYSTGELFF
TGTGCCAGCAGTGCTCAAGCGGGGGGCTATAGCACCGGGGAGCTGTTTTTT
>NA|TRBV6-5|TRBJ2-7|NA
CASRTRAPYEQYF
TGTGCCAGCAGAACGAGGGCACCCTACGAGCAGTACTTC
>TRBD2|TRBV5-1|TRBJ2-5|NA
CASSLAPSGGSETQYF
TGCGCCAGCAGCTTGGCGCCTAGCGGGGGGTCTGAGACCCAGTACTTC
>NA|TRBV5-5|TRBJ1-1|NA
CASSFGGYMNTEAFF
TGTGCCAGCAGCTTCGGGGGGTACATGAACACTGAAGCTTTCTTT
>NA|TRBV4-3|TRBJ1-4|NA
CASSQNWAGTNEKLFF
TGCGCCAGCAGCCAAAACTGGGCGGGAACTAATGAAAAACTGTTTTTT
>NA|TRBV7-2|TRBJ2-7|NA
CASSLASGEQYF
TGTGCCAGCAGCCTGGCCTCGGGCGAGCAGTACTTC
>TRBD2|TRBV5-8|TRBJ2-7|NA
CASSLREVDEQYF
TGTGCCAGCAGCTTACGGGAGGTCGACGAGCAGTACTTC
>NA|TRBV28|TRBJ2-1|NA
CASSSLASRTEQFF
TGTGCCAGCAGTTCCCTGGCTAGCAGGACTGAGCAGTTCTTC
>NA|TRBV3-1/TRBV3-2|TRBJ1-1|NA
CASSQGGSEAFF
TGTGCCAGCAGCCAAGGGGGATCTGAAGCTTTCTTT
>NA|TRBV10-1|TRBJ2-1|NA
CASKSQGQYNEQFF
TGCGCCAGCAAATCCCAGGGCCAATACAATGAGCAGTTCTTC